This T cell receptor beta chain was found in a study of cytomegalovirus exposure and HLA in healthy donors. Amplification used 60 Vbeta primers and 13 Jbeta primers. Libraries were prepared by immunoSEQ multiplex PCR; TCRdb keeps only in-frame clonotypes and omits some of them. Of under 70,000 clones in the sample, about 73% were seen once. V was clipped by 5 bases and J by 0 bases; unmatched bases: 19. The germline CDR1 and CDR2 sequences are MDHEN and SYDVKM. The CDR3 runs 19 residues. This clone was detected a few times. The target antigen is unknown. Points from the study as a whole: There were some V segments, including TRBV6-2 and TRBV6-3, excluded as indistinguishable.

This clonotype originated in a woman between 55 and 75 years old in good health and CMV-seropositive. This chain uses TRBV28 with TRBJ2-7, with 7 bases that match TRBD1. The sequencing input was PBMCs. This CDR3 is CASSGRDSGYRSSSYEQYF. CDR3 DNA: TGTGCCAGCAGTGGACGGGACAGCGGATATCGTTCAAGCTCCTACGAGCAGTACTTC.